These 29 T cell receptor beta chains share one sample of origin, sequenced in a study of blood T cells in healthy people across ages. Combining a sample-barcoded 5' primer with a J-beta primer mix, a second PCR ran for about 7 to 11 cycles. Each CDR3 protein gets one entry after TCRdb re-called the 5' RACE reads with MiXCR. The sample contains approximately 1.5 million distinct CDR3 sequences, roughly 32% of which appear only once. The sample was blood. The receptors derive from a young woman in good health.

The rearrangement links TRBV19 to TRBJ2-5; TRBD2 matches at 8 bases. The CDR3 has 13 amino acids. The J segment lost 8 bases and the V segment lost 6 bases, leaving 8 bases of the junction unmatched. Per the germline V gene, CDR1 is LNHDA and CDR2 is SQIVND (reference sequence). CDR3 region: CASRPSGGTTQYF. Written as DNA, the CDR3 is TGTGCCAGTAGACCAAGCGGGGGTACAACCCAGTACTTC.

The DNA for the CDR3 is TGTGCCAGCTCACCGCGGGGCATTAATGAAAAACTGTTTTTT. Encoded protein: CASSPRGINEKLFF. V usage is TRBV18 and J usage is TRBJ1-4; D may be TRBD1 (5 bases). V gave up 3 bases and J gave up 4 bases, with 9 bases separating them. The germline V gene has CDR1 KGHSH and CDR2 LQKENI. The length of the CDR3 is 14 residues.

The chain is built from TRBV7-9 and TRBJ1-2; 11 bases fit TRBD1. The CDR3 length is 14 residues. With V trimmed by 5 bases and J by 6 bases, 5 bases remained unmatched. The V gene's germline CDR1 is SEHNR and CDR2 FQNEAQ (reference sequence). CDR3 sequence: CASSAGQGANGYTF. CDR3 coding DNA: TGTGCCAGCAGCGCAGGACAGGGGGCTAATGGCTACACCTTC.

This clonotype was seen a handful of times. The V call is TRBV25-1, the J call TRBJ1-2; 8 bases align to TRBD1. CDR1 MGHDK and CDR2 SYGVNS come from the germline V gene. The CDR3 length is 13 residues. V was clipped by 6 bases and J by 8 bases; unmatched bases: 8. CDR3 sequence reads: CASSEAGGWGYTF. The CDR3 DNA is TGTGCCAGCAGCGAAGCAGGGGGCTGGGGCTACACCTTC.

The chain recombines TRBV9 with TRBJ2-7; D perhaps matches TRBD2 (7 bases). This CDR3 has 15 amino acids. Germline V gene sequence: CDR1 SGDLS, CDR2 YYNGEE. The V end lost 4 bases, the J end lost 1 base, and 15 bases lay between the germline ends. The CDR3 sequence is CASSTGGPESYEQYF. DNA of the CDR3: TGTGCCAGCAGCACCGGGGGGCCGGAATCCTACGAGCAGTACTTC.

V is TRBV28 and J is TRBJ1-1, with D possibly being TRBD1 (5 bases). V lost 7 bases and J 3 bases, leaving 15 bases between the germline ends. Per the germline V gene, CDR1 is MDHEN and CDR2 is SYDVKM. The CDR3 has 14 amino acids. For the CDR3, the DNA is TGTGCCAGCAAGTTAGGCAGGGTGGACACTGAAGCTTTCTTT. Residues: CASKLGRVDTEAFF.

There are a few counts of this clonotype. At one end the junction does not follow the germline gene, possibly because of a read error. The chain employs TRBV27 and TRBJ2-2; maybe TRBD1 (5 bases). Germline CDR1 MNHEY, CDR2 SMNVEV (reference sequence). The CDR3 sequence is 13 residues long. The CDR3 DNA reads TGTACCAGCAGCTTAGGGGACACCGGGGAGCTGTTTTTT. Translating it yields CTSSLGDTGELFF.

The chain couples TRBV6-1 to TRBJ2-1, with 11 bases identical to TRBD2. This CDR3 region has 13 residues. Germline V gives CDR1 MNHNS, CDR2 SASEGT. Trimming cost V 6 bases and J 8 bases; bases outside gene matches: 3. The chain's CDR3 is CASRTSGNYEQFF. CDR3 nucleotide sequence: TGTGCCAGCAGGACTAGCGGGAACTATGAGCAGTTCTTC.

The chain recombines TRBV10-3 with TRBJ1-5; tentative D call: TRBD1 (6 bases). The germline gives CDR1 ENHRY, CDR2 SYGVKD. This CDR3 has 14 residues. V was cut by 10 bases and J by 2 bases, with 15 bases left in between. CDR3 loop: CATRTPGGNQPQHF. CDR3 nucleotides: TGTGCCACCCGCACTCCAGGGGGCAATCAGCCCCAGCATTTT.

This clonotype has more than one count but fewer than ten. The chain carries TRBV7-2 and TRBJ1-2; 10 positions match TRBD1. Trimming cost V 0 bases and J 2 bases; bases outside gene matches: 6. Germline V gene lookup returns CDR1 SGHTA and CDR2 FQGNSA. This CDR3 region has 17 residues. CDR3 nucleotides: TGTGCCAGCAGCTTAGCGTGGGGACAGGGGAAGAACTATGGCTACACCTTC. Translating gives CASSLAWGQGKNYGYTF.

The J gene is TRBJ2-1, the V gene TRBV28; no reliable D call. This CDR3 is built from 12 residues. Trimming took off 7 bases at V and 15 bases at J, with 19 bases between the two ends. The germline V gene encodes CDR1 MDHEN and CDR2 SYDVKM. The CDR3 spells CASTPGQVAWFF. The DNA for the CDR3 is TGTGCCAGCACTCCGGGCCAAGTAGCTTGGTTCTTC.

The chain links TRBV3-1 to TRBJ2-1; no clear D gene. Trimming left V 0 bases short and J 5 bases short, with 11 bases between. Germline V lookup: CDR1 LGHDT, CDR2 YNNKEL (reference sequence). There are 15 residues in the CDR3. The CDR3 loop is CASSQELRSHNEQFF. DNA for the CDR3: TGTGCCAGCAGCCAAGAATTACGGTCCCACAATGAGCAGTTCTTC.

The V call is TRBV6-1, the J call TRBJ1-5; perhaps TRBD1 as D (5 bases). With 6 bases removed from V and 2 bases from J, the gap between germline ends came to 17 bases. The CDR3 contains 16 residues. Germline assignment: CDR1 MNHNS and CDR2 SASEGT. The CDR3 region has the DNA TGTGCCAGCAGGGAGGGTCGGGTAGGGGGCAATCAGCCCCAGCATTTT. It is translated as CASREGRVGGNQPQHF.

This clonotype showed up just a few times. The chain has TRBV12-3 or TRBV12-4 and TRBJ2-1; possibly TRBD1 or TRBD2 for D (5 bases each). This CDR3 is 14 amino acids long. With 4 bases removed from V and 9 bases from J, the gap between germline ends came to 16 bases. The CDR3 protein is CASSWDPLVREQFF. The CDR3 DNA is TGTGCCAGCAGTTGGGACCCTCTTGTGCGTGAGCAGTTCTTC.

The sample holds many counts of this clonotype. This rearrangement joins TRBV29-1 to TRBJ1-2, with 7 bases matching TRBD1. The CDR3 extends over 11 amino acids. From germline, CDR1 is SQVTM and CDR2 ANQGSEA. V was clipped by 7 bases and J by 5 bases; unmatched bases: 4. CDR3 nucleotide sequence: TGCAGCGCCGGACAGGAATATGGCTACACCTTC. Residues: CSAGQEYGYTF.

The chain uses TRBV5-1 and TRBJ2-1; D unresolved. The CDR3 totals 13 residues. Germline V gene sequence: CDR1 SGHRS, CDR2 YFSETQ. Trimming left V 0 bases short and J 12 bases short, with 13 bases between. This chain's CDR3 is CASSLGRAVRQFF. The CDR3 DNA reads TGCGCCAGCAGCTTGGGACGGGCAGTCAGGCAGTTCTTC.

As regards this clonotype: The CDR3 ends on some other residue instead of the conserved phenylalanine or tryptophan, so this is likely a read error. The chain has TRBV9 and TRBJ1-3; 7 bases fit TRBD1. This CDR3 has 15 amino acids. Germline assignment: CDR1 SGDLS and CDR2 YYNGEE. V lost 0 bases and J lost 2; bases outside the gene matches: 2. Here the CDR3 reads CASSVEGQPGNTIYC. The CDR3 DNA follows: TGTGCCAGCAGCGTAGAGGGACAGCCTGGAAACACCATATATTGT.

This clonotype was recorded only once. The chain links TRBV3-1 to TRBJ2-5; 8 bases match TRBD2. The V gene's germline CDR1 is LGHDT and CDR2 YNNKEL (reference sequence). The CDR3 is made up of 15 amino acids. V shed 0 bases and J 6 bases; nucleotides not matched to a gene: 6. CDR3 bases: TGTGCCAGCAGCCAAGATAACCAGCGGGGGAAGACCCAGTACTTC. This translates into CASSQDNQRGKTQYF.

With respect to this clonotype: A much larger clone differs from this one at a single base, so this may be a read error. CDR3 in DNA: TGTGCCTGGAGTGCACCCGGGGAGCTGTTTTTT. This codes for CAWSAPGELFF. The chain has TRBV30 and TRBJ2-2; no reliable D call. The CDR3 extends over 11 amino acids. CDR1 GTSNPN and CDR2 SVGIG come from the germline V gene (reference sequence). The ends were cut back, 1 base at V and 6 bases at J, with 3 bases in the middle.

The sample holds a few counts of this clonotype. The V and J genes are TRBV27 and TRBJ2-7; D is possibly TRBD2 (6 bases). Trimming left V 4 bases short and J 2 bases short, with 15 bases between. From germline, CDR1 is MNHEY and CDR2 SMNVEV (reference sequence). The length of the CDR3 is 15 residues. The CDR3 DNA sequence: TGTGCCAGCAGTTGGGGGAGGACGGGGCCCTACGAGCAGTACTTC. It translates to CASSWGRTGPYEQYF.

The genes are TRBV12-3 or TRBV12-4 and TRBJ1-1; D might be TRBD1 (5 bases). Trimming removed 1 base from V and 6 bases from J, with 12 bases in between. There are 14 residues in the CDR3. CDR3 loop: CASSLGGSWAEAFF. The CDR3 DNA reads TGTGCCAGCAGTTTAGGGGGGAGTTGGGCTGAAGCTTTCTTT.

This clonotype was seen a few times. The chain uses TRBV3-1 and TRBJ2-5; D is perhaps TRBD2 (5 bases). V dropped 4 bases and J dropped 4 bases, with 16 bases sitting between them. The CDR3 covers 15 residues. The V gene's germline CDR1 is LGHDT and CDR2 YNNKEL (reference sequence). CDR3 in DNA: TGTGCCAGCAGCCCCCCGTACGGGATTCGAGAGACCCAGTACTTC. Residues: CASSPPYGIRETQYF.

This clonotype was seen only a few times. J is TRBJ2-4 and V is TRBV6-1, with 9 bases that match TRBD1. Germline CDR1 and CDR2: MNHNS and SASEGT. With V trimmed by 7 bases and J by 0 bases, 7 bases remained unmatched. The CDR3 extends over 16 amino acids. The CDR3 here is CASNPDRGIAKNIQYF. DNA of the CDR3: TGTGCCAGCAATCCTGACAGGGGGATAGCCAAAAACATTCAGTACTTC.

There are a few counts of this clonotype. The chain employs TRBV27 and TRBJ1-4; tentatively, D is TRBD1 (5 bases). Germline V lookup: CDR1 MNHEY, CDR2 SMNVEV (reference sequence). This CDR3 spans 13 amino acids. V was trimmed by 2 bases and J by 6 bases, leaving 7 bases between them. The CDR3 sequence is CASSLGGDEKLFF. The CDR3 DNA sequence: TGTGCCAGCAGTTTAGGAGGGGATGAAAAACTGTTTTTT.

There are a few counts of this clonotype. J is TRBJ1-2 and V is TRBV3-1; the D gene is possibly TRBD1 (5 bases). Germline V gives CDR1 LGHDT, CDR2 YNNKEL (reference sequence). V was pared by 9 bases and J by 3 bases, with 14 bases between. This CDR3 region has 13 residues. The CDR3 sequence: CASTQGRDYGYTF. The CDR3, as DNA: TGTGCCAGTACTCAAGGCAGGGACTATGGCTACACCTTC. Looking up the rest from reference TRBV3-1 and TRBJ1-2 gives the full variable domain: DTAVSQTPKYLVTQMGNDKSIKCEQNLGHDTMYWYKQDSKKFLKIMFSYNNKELIINETVPNRFSPKSPDKAHLNLHINSLELGDSAVYFCASTQGRDYGYTFGSGTRLTVV.

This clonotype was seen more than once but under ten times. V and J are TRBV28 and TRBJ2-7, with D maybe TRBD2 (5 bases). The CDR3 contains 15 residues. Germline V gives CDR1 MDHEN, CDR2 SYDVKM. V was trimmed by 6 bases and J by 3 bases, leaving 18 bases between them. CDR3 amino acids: CASSPEPGLFYEQYF. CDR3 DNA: TGTGCCAGCAGCCCTGAACCGGGGTTATTCTACGAGCAGTACTTC.

In nucleotides, the CDR3 is TGCAGTGCGCCGGGACTAGCGGGAGGGCCGGGGTTCTACGAGCAGTACTTC. Its protein product is CSAPGLAGGPGFYEQYF. This chain joins TRBV20-1 and TRBJ2-7, with TRBD2 matching over 16 bases. The CDR3 has 17 residues. V was clipped by 6 bases and J by 3 bases; unmatched bases: 11. The germline gives CDR1 DFQATT, CDR2 SNEGSKA (reference sequence).

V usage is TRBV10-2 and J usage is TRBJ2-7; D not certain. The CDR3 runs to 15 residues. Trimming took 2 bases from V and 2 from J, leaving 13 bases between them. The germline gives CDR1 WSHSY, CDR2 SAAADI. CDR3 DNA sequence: TGCGCCAGCAGTGAGGTGTCGTCCCTGACCTACGAGCAGTACTTC. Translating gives CASSEVSSLTYEQYF.

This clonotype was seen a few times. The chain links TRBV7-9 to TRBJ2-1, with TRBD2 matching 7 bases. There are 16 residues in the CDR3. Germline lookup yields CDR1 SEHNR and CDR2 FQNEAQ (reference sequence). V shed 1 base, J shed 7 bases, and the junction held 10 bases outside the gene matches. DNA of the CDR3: TGTGCCAGCAGCTTAGGTGGGGACTACCCTTGGAATGAGCAGTTCTTC. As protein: CASSLGGDYPWNEQFF. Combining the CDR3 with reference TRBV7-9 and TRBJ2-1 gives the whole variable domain DTGVSQNPRHKITKRGQNVTFRCDPISEHNRLYWYRQTLGQGPEFLTYFQNEAQLEKSRLLSDRFSAERPKGSFSTLEIQRTEQGDSAMYLCASSLGGDYPWNEQFFGPGTRLTVL.